What follows are 31 T cell receptor beta chains derived from one specimen sequenced in a study of PD-1 blockade in classical Hodgkin lymphoma. Clones were read by immunoSEQ multiplex PCR, and TCRdb kept only the in-frame ones, dropping some. The sample records about 43,000 clones, approximately 70% being singletons. Autologous stem cell transplantation was followed by relapse in every patient, and brentuximab vedotin exposure varied. The source was peripheral blood mononuclear cells (PBMCs), collected before the second cycle of nivolumab. The origin of the receptors is a human donor with classical Hodgkin lymphoma.

This clone was recorded a few times. The gene calls are TRBV28 and TRBJ2-5; TRBD2 aligns across 9 bases. This CDR3 is built from 14 residues. Germline CDR1 and CDR2: MDHEN and SYDVKM. V lost 2 bases, J lost 9 bases, and 7 bases stayed unmatched. This CDR3 is CASSLGQGGRAQYF. The CDR3 DNA is TGTGCCAGCAGTTTAGGTCAAGGCGGGAGGGCCCAGTACTTC.

This rearrangement joins TRBV7-8 to TRBJ2-5, with 8 bases lining up with TRBD2. Trimming at V came to 4 bases and at J to 4 bases, leaving 8 bases not matched to a gene. CDR3 length equals 15 residues. CDR1 is SGHVS and CDR2 is FQNEAQ in the germline V gene. Here the CDR3 reads CASSSIGGGRETQYF. The CDR3 DNA sequence: TGTGCCAGCAGCTCGATCGGCGGGGGGCGAGAGACCCAGTACTTC.

The rearrangement joins TRBV30 to TRBJ2-7; D might be TRBD1 or TRBD2, each matching 5 bases. This CDR3 region has 14 residues. V shed 7 bases and J shed 7 bases, with 23 bases lying between them. CDR1 and CDR2 (germline): GTSNPN, SVGIG (reference sequence). The CDR3 coding sequence is TGTGCCTCGTCTCGTCTACGGGGCTCTTGGGAGCAGTACTTC. Encoded protein: CASSRLRGSWEQYF.

A note on this clone: At one boundary the junction diverges from the germline segment, which might be a read error. The genes are TRBV7-7 and TRBJ2-3; either TRBD1 or TRBD2 may supply D (6 bases each). Germline V CDR1 and CDR2: SSHAT, FNYEAQ (reference sequence). The CDR3 is made up of 13 amino acids. CDR3 nucleotide sequence: TGTGCTAGCAGCTTAGGGGGGACAGATACGCAGTATTTT. Translated: CASSLGGTDTQYF. Filled out from reference TRBV7-7 and TRBJ2-3, the complete variable domain reads GAGVSQSPRYKVTKRGQDVTLRCDPISSHATLYWYQQALGQGPEFLTYFNYEAQPDKSGLPSDRFSAERPEGSISTLTIQRTEQRDSAMYRCASSLGGTDTQYFGPGTRLTVL.

This clone appeared a single time. J is TRBJ2-5 and V is TRBV14, with 12 positions matching TRBD2. CDR1 and CDR2 (germline): SGHDN, FVKESK. The CDR3 length is 16 residues. The V gene end was trimmed by 4 bases and the J gene end by 6 bases; junction bases not matched to a gene: 9. The CDR3 is CASSPAGTSGWKTQYF. For the CDR3, the DNA is TGTGCCAGCAGCCCAGCCGGGACTAGCGGGTGGAAGACCCAGTACTTC.

The V gene is TRBV29-1, the J gene TRBJ2-7; 9 nucleotides align to TRBD1. V dropped 7 bases and J dropped 9; count of bases not matched to a gene: 10. Germline CDR1 SQVTM, CDR2 ANQGSEA. The CDR3 sequence is 12 residues long. Here the CDR3 reads CSARDRDRAQYF. The DNA of the CDR3 is TGCAGCGCCCGGGACAGGGACCGTGCGCAGTACTTC.

This chain links TRBV10-3 with TRBJ1-6, with D hard to call. Germline V gene data show CDR1 as ENHRY and CDR2 as SYGVKD. Trimming removed 6 bases from V and 5 bases from J, with 8 bases in between. This CDR3 region has 13 residues. CDR3 amino acids: CAIRQPNNSPLHF. CDR3 DNA sequence: TGTGCCATCAGACAGCCTAATAATTCACCCCTCCACTTT.

The rearrangement joins TRBV27 to TRBJ1-2; perhaps TRBD1 as D (6 bases). Trimming removed 4 bases at V and 6 bases at J, with 9 bases between. This CDR3 contains 12 residues. Germline assignment: CDR1 MNHEY and CDR2 SMNVEV (reference sequence). The CDR3 sequence is CASSSSGDGYTF. The CDR3 DNA reads TGTGCCAGCAGTTCCTCAGGGGATGGCTACACCTTC.

The V call is TRBV6-4, the J call TRBJ1-1; D is uncertain. Germline lookup yields CDR1 MRHNA and CDR2 SNTAGT. Trimming pared 0 bases from V and 7 bases from J, leaving 12 bases between. CDR3 length equals 14 residues. The CDR3, as DNA: TGTGCCAGCAGTGACTCAGACAAACCCCTTGAAGCTTTCTTT. This sequence encodes CASSDSDKPLEAFF.

V gene TRBV5-1 combines with J gene TRBJ1-3; D is ambiguous. The CDR3 is made up of 16 amino acids. CDR1 SGHRS and CDR2 YFSETQ come from the germline V gene. V was shortened by 0 bases and J by 0 bases, with 10 bases between the two germline ends. CDR3 protein: CASSLGAGVSGNTIYF. In nucleotides, the CDR3 is TGCGCCAGCAGCTTGGGGGCCGGGGTCTCTGGAAACACCATATATTTT.

V and J are TRBV27 and TRBJ1-2; maybe TRBD1 (6 bases). The CDR3 consists of 14 residues. Germline CDR1 and CDR2: MNHEY and SMNVEV (reference sequence). Deletions cut 1 base from V and 8 bases from J, with 14 bases between. The CDR3 region has the DNA TGTGCCAGCAGTTTATTGGAGGGGGTAGGCGGCTACACCTTC. Translating it yields CASSLLEGVGGYTF.

The J gene is TRBJ2-3, the V gene TRBV5-1; the match to TRBD2 covers 11 bases. Trimming removed 5 bases from V and 12 bases from J; junction bases left unmatched: 8. This CDR3 is 13 amino acids long. Germline lookup yields CDR1 SGHRS and CDR2 YFSETQ. This CDR3 is CASSYLSGGEQYF. In DNA, the CDR3 is TGCGCCAGCAGTTACCTTAGCGGGGGGGAACAGTATTTT.

The rearrangement joins TRBV9 to TRBJ2-1, with D uncertain. The V end lost 0 bases, the J end lost 6 bases, and 13 bases lay between the germline ends. CDR1 SGDLS and CDR2 YYNGEE come from the germline V gene. The CDR3 loop spans 15 amino acids. CDR3 loop: CASSVDGRPGNEQFF. The CDR3, as DNA: TGTGCCAGCAGCGTAGACGGCAGACCAGGCAATGAGCAGTTCTTC.

This chain links TRBV28 with TRBJ2-1; possibly TRBD1 or TRBD2 for D (5 bases each). Trimming cost V 6 bases and J 3 bases, with 9 bases left between them. This CDR3 is built from 13 residues. Looked up from germline, CDR1 is MDHEN and CDR2 is SYDVKM. The CDR3 is CASSRGDYNEQFF. The CDR3 bases are TGTGCCAGCAGCCGAGGGGACTACAATGAGCAGTTCTTC.

The rearrangement links TRBV25-1 to TRBJ2-7; 7 positions agree with TRBD1. The CDR3 totals 15 residues. Germline CDR1 MGHDK, CDR2 SYGVNS. With 5 bases clipped from V and 4 bases from J, the junction kept 11 bases outside the gene matches. Written as DNA, the CDR3 is TGTGCCAGCAGTCCCTCCAACAGGGGTAGTTACGAGCAGTACTTC. Amino acids: CASSPSNRGSYEQYF.

This chain joins TRBV5-6 and TRBJ2-5, with 12 bases fitting TRBD1. The CDR3 consists of 15 residues. V lost 4 bases to trimming and J lost 5 bases; unmatched junction nucleotides: 6. Germline lookup yields CDR1 SGHDT and CDR2 YYEEEE. For the CDR3, the DNA is TGTGCCAGCAGCCAGGCCGGGACAGGGGGCGAGACCCAGTACTTC. Protein sequence: CASSQAGTGGETQYF.

The J gene is TRBJ2-1, the V gene TRBV5-4, with D perhaps matching TRBD2 (5 bases). This CDR3 contains 17 residues. Germline assignment: CDR1 SGHNT and CDR2 YYREEE (reference sequence). Trimming removed 0 bases from V and 0 bases from J, with 13 bases in between. The CDR3 loop is CASSLEASLNSYNEQFF. In DNA form, the CDR3 reads TGTGCCAGCAGCTTGGAGGCTAGCTTGAACTCCTACAATGAGCAGTTCTTC.

V gene TRBV19 combines with J gene TRBJ1-1; TRBD1 matches 11 bases. V dropped 1 base and J dropped 4; count of bases not matched to a gene: 2. The CDR3 is 15 amino acids. Germline V gene lookup returns CDR1 LNHDA and CDR2 SQIVND (reference sequence). The CDR3 loop reads CASSIGGTGGTEAFF. The CDR3 coding sequence is TGTGCCAGTAGTATAGGGGGGACAGGGGGCACTGAAGCTTTCTTT. The full variable domain, in which reference TRBV19 and TRBJ1-1 provide the parts outside the CDR3, is DGGITQSPKYLFRKEGQNVTLSCEQNLNHDAMYWYRQDPGQGLRLIYYSQIVNDFQKGDIAEGYSVSREKKESFPLTVTSAQKNPTAFYLCASSIGGTGGTEAFFGQGTRLTVV.

This rearrangement joins TRBV6-4 to TRBJ2-1, with D tentatively TRBD1 (5 bases). This CDR3 has 15 residues. V lost 4 bases to trimming and J lost 0 bases, with 10 bases between them. Germline V gene sequence: CDR1 MRHNA, CDR2 SNTAGT. Here the CDR3 DNA reads TGTGCCAGCAGTGCAAGCCAGGGCTCCTACAATGAGCAGTTCTTC. Residues: CASSASQGSYNEQFF.

The sample holds a few counts of this clone. J is TRBJ1-1 and V is TRBV30; D call uncertain. CDR3 length: 11 amino acids. Looked up from germline, CDR1 is GTSNPN and CDR2 is SVGIG (reference sequence). Trimming left V 4 bases short and J 1 base short, with 4 bases between. CDR3 loop: CAWIANTEAFF. In nucleotides, the CDR3 is TGTGCCTGGATAGCGAACACTGAAGCTTTCTTT.

This chain links TRBV27 with TRBJ2-7; TRBD1 or TRBD2 may be the D gene (5 bases each). The CDR3 loop spans 14 amino acids. Germline CDR1 is MNHEY and CDR2 is SMNVEV (reference sequence). Trimming shortened V by 3 bases and J by 3 bases, and 12 bases separated the two germline ends. The chain's CDR3 is CASSLGQGDYEQYF. CDR3 coding DNA: TGTGCCAGCAGTTTGGGGCAGGGAGACTACGAGCAGTACTTC.

This chain uses TRBV7-9 with TRBJ2-7; D is possibly TRBD2 (6 bases). Germline lookup yields CDR1 SEHNR and CDR2 FQNEAQ (reference sequence). The CDR3 runs to 13 residues. Between the trimmed V and J ends, which lost 7 bases and 2 bases, there was a span of 12 bases. In DNA form, the CDR3 reads TGTGCCAGCAATGGGGACTTCGCCTACGAGCAGTACTTC. This translates into CASNGDFAYEQYF.

The chain uses TRBV7-2 and TRBJ2-1; 11 bases agree with TRBD2. The CDR3 has 19 amino acids. Trimming removed 0 bases from V and 0 bases from J; junction bases left unmatched: 7. The V gene's germline CDR1 is SGHTA and CDR2 FQGNSA. The CDR3 sequence is CASSLALAGAPSSYNEQFF. In DNA, the CDR3 is TGTGCCAGCAGCTTAGCACTAGCGGGGGCCCCGAGCTCCTACAATGAGCAGTTCTTC.

This CDR3 reads CASSEYKEIYEQYF. DNA for the CDR3: TGTGCCAGCAGTGAATATAAGGAAATCTACGAGCAGTACTTC. This chain joins TRBV25-1 and TRBJ2-7; D gene uncertain. The CDR3 has 14 amino acids. CDR1 and CDR2 from the germline V gene are MGHDK and SYGVNS. V was clipped by 0 bases and J by 3 bases, with 9 bases between them.

J is TRBJ2-7 and V is TRBV6-5; 7 bases align to TRBD1. The CDR3 has 13 amino acids. After removal of 4 bases from V and 1 base from J, the junction contained 1 base not matched to a gene. Looked up from germline, CDR1 is MNHEY and CDR2 is SVGAGI. The CDR3 DNA sequence: TGTGCCAGCAGTTTGACAGGGTCCTACGAGCAGTACTTC. Translated: CASSLTGSYEQYF.

The sample holds a few counts of this clone. The rearrangement links TRBV9 to TRBJ1-1; D unresolved. The germline gives CDR1 SGDLS, CDR2 YYNGEE. CDR3 length equals 15 residues. The V gene lost 0 bases and the J gene lost 5 bases, with 14 bases spanning the gap. CDR3 loop: CASSVGGAATTEAFF. CDR3 DNA sequence: TGTGCCAGCAGCGTAGGGGGAGCCGCGACTACTGAAGCTTTCTTT.

The V gene is TRBV7-9, the J gene TRBJ2-1; 11 bases map to TRBD2. This CDR3 is built from 14 residues. CDR1 is SEHNR and CDR2 is FQNEAQ in the germline V gene (reference sequence). The junction had 5 bases not matched to a gene; V was cut back by 3 bases and J by 10 bases. CDR3 bases: TGTGCCAGCAGCTTTAGCGGGAGGGCGCAGGAGCAGTTCTTC. Its protein is CASSFSGRAQEQFF.

The genes are TRBV4-3 and TRBJ1-2; D is uncertain. This CDR3 spans 15 amino acids. Per the germline V gene, CDR1 is LGHNA and CDR2 is YSLEER. V was trimmed by 4 bases and J by 6 bases, leaving 18 bases between them. The CDR3 loop is CASSPDQHLENGYTF. CDR3 DNA: TGCGCCAGCAGCCCGGACCAGCATTTGGAAAATGGCTACACCTTC.

With respect to this clone: Since no conserved phenylalanine or tryptophan closes the CDR3, a read error is the likely cause. The DNA is left out, because the CDR3 cannot be placed on it with certainty; the CDR3 is given as TCRdb lists it. The rearrangement links TRBV21-1 to TRBJ1-2; the tabulated D call, TRBD1, remains unverified against the DNA. TRBV21-1 is a documented pseudogene. The CDR3 contains 9 residues when both ends are counted. This chain's CDR3 is CASSKWQAH.

The chain links TRBV9 to TRBJ2-5; 12 nucleotides agree with TRBD1. Germline trimming cut 4 bases from V and 2 bases from J; bases unmatched to any gene: 12. CDR1 is SGDLS and CDR2 is YYNGEE in the germline V gene. CDR3 length: 18 amino acids. The CDR3 DNA is TGTGCCAGCAGCCCAGGAGGGACAGGGGGCCGTCTACAAGAGACCCAGTACTTC. Amino acid sequence: CASSPGGTGGRLQETQYF.

This clone was seen once. This chain links TRBV7-2 with TRBJ2-3; no clear D. CDR3 length: 11 amino acids. Between the trimmed V and J ends, which lost 1 base and 11 bases, there was a span of 7 bases. In germline, CDR1 is SGHTA, CDR2 FQGNSA. The CDR3 loop is CASSLEKVQYF. The CDR3 DNA follows: TGTGCCAGCAGCTTAGAAAAGGTGCAGTATTTT.